This T cell receptor beta chain was profiled in a study of Graves' ophthalmopathy and Graves' hyperthyroidism. General observations from the study: Most thyroid clonotypes expanded beyond 0.001 frequency were also found in blood.

With regard to this clonotype: Its antigen remains unidentified.

V lost 7 bases and J lost 4; bases outside the gene matches: 15. Germline V gene data show CDR1 as SQVTM and CDR2 as ANQGSEA. The CDR3 has 15 amino acids. Amplification of the TCR beta CDR3 regions used RNA transcripts (as template). HTBI primers primed a first-round RT-PCR, and a second-round multiplex PCR followed. TCRdb redid the calling of the multiplex PCR reads with MiXCR, one entry per CDR3 protein. The sample holds roughly 39,000 distinct CDR3 sequences, approximately 50% seen once. The clonotype was recovered from an adult woman with stable Graves' hyperthyroidism. The sequenced sample consisted of peripheral blood. V gene TRBV29-1 combines with J gene TRBJ1-1; 7 bases fit TRBD1. CDR3 DNA sequence: TGCAGCGACGGGGGACAGCTCCCCGGCGGCACTGAAGCTTTCTTT. This translates into CSDGGQLPGGTEAFF.